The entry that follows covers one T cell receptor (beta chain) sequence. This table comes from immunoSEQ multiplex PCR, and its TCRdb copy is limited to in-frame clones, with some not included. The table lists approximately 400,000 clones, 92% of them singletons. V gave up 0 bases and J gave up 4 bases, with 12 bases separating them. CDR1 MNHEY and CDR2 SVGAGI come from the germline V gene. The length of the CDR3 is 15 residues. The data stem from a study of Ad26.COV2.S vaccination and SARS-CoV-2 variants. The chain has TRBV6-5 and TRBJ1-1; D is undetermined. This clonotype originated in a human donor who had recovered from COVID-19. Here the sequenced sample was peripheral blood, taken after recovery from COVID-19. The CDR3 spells CASSYSTGLGTEAFF. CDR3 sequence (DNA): TGTGCCAGCAGTTACTCGACGGGCCTTGGCACTGAAGCTTTCTTT.